This T cell receptor (beta chain) was profiled in a study of T cell repertoires in cytomegalovirus infection (dated by TCRdb to about 2019). Context from the whole study: Alongside well-studied HLA-B-restricted epitopes, the peptide stimulations were aimed at recently identified HLA-C-restricted CMV epitopes, whose presentation resists viral immunomodulation. Because public TCR beta signatures pointed to carriage of CMV infection together with the matching HLA type, the HLA type of each donor mattered for the analysis.

Beyond this particular receptor, the publication reports: Carriers of CMV infection plus the relevant HLA type were discriminated by the cumulative frequency of public TCR beta family members in the study cohort and in an independent approximately 350-donor cohort. The ex vivo response was dominated by HLA-C-restricted CMV-specific TCR beta clonotypes, and the single most frequent clonotype in two of eight donors was supplied by these HLA-C-restricted clonotypes.

About this clonotype: The specificity of this receptor is unknown. Within one base of it there is no much larger clone, and no base qualities were kept.

This sample was sequenced with an Illumina HiSeq 1500. TCRdb redid the processing of the public reads, applying fastp at Q25 and MiXCR, and retained in-frame beta chains. Rows are combined by CDR3 protein, so each entry shows the most common genes and DNA. Recorded for this sample are approximately 990,000 distinct CDR3 sequences; about a third of them occurred a single time. The ten largest clones capture around 15% of the sample. The treatment or condition label for this specimen denotes: in vitro stimulation with specific CMV peptide epitopes to enrich CMV-specific T cells. In the germline V gene, CDR1 corresponds to LGHNA and CDR2 to YNFKEQ. The CDR3 runs 14 amino acids, cysteine and phenylalanine included. Only CDR3 DNA is held: 42 bases, read in frame from base 1. V was cut back by 7 bases and J by 0 bases, leaving a gap of 9 bases between them.

This clonotype was sampled from a human donor in good health (CMV status not recorded). Some clones in this sample may be carry-over from other donors' samples. Recombination linked TRBV4-2 to TRBJ2-2; no D gene is confidently identified. The material sequenced was cultured CD8+ T cells from PBMCs, taken from culture after CMV antigen stimulation. The DNA is TGTGCCAGCATAATCGGTTCGAACACCGGGGAGCTGTTTTTT. This codes for CASIIGSNTGELFF.